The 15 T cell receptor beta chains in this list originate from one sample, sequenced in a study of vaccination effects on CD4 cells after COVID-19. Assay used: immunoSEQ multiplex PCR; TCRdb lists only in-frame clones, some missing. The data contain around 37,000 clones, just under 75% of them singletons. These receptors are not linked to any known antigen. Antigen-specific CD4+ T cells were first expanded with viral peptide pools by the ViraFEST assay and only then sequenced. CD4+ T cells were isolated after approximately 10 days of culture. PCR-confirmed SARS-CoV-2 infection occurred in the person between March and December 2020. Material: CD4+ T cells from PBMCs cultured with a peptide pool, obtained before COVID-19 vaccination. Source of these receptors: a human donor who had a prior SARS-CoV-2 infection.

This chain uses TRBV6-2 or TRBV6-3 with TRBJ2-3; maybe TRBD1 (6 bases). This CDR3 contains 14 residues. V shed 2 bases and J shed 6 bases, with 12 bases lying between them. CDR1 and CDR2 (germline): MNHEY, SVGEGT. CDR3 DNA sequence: TGTGCCAGCAGTTACCCAGGGGCAAGGGATACGCAGTATTTT. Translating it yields CASSYPGARDTQYF.

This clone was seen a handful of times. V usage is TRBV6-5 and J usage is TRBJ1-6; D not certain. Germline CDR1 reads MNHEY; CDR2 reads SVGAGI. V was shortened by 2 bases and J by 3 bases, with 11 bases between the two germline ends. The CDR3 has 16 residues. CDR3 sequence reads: CASSYIQGNYNSPLHF. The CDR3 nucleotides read TGTGCCAGCAGTTACATCCAAGGGAACTATAATTCACCCCTCCACTTT.

In nucleotides, the CDR3 is TGTGCCAGCAGCCAAGATCGGACTAGCGGGGGGGCATTTTGGTACGAGCAGTACTTC. As protein: CASSQDRTSGGAFWYEQYF. V usage is TRBV3-1 (or the pseudogene TRBV3-2) and J usage is TRBJ2-7; 15 bases line up with TRBD2. With V trimmed by 0 bases and J by 4 bases, 10 bases remained unmatched. Germline V CDR1 and CDR2: LGHDT, YNNKEL (reference sequence). There are 19 residues in the CDR3.

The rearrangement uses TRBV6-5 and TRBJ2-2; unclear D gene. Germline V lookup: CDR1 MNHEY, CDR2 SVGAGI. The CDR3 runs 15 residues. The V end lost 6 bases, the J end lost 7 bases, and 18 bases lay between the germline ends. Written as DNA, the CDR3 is TGTGCCAGCAGCCGAGGATATGGAAACCACGGGGAGCTGTTTTTT. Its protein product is CASSRGYGNHGELFF.

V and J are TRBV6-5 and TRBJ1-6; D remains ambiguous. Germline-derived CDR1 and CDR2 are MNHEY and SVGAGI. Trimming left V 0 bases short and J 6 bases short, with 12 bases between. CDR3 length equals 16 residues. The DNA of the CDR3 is TGTGCCAGCAGTTACTCGAGGATCAGGCTTAATTCACCCCTCCACTTT. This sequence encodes CASSYSRIRLNSPLHF.

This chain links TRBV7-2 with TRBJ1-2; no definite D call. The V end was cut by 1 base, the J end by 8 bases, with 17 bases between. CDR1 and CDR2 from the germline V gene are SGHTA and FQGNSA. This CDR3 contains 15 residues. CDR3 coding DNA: TGTGCCAGCAGCTTAGTGGGCCCAGTCTTAGAGGGCTACACCTTC. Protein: CASSLVGPVLEGYTF.

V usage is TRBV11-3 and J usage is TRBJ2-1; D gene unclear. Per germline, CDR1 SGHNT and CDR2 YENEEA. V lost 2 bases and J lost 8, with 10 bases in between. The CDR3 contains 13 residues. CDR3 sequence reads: CASSLSAEDEQFF. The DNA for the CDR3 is TGTGCCAGCAGCTTATCGGCAGAAGATGAGCAGTTCTTC.

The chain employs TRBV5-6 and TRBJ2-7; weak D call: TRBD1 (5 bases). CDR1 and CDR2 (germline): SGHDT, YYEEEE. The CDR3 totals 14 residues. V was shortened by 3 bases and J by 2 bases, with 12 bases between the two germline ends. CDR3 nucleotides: TGTGCCAGCAGCTCCCCCAAAGGGGCCTACGAGCAGTACTTC. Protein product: CASSSPKGAYEQYF.

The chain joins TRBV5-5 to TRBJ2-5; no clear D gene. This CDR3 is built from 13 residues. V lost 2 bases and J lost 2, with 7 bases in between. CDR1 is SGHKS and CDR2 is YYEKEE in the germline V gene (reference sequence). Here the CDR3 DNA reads TGTGCCAGCAGCTTTATACAGCAAGAGACCCAGTACTTC. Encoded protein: CASSFIQQETQYF.

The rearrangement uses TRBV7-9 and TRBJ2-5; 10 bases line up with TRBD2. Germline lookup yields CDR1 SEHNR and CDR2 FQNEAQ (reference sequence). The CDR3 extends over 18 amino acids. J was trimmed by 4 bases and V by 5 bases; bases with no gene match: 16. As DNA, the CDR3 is TGTGCCAGCAGCCCCCGGGGGGGACTAGCGCGGCCGGGAGAGACCCAGTACTTC. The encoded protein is CASSPRGGLARPGETQYF.

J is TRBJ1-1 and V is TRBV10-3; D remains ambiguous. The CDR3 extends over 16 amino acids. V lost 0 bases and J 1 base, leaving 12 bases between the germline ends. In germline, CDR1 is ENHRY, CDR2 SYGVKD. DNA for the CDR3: TGTGCCATCAGTGAGTCTAGGGCGGAGGGGAACACTGAAGCTTTCTTT. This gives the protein CAISESRAEGNTEAFF.

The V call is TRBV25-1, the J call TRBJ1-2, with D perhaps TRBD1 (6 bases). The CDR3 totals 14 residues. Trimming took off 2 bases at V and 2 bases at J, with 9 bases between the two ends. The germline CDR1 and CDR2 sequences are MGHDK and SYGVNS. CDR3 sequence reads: CASSEHTGNYGYTF. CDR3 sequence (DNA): TGTGCCAGCAGTGAACATACAGGGAACTATGGCTACACCTTC.

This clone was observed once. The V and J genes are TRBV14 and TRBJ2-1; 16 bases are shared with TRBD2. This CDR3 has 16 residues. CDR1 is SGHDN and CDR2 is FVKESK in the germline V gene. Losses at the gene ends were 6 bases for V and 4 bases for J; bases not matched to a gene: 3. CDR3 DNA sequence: TGTGCCAGCAGGAAGGGACTAGCGGGAGGGTACAATGAGCAGTTCTTC. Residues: CASRKGLAGGYNEQFF.

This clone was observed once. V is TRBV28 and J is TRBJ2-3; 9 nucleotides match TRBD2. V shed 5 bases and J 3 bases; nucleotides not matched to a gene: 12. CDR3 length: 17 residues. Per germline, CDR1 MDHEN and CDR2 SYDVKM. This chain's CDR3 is CASSPAGGVSTTDTQYF. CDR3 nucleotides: TGTGCCAGCAGTCCTGCGGGGGGGGTTTCGACGACAGATACGCAGTATTTT.

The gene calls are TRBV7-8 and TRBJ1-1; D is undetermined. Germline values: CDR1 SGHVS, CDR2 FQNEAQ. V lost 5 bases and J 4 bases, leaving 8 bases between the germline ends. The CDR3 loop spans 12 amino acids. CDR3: CASSPIRTEAFF. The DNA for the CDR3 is TGTGCCAGCAGCCCCATCCGCACTGAAGCTTTCTTT. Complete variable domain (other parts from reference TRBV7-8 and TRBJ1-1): GAGVSQSPRYKVAKRGQDVALRCDPISGHVSLFWYQQALGQGPEFLTYFQNEAQLDKSGLPSDRFFAERPEGSVSTLKIQRTQQEDSAVYLCASSPIRTEAFFGQGTRLTVV.